Below are 26 T cell receptor beta chains sequenced from a single sample in a study of cytomegalovirus exposure and HLA in healthy donors. The PCR ran on 60 Vbeta and 13 Jbeta primers. Some clones are missing from TCRdb's copy, which holds only in-frame ones; the method was immunoSEQ multiplex PCR. The table has approximately 170,000 clones, roughly three quarters seen once; the top ten hold about 7.4%. Sequenced sample: PBMCs. These TCRs come from a male donor in good health and CMV-seropositive.

Here the CDR3 reads CASGPPTGAGSNQPQHF. DNA of the CDR3: TGTGCCAGTGGTCCCCCTACAGGGGCGGGAAGCAATCAGCCCCAGCATTTT. This chain connects TRBV19 to TRBJ1-5; 7 positions match TRBD1. The CDR3 extends over 17 amino acids. Unmatched junction bases numbered 14, after V lost 8 bases and J lost 1 base. The germline CDR1 and CDR2 sequences are LNHDA and SQIVND (reference sequence).

The J gene is TRBJ1-2, the V gene TRBV7-8; D not resolved. The CDR3 loop spans 13 amino acids. Germline V gives CDR1 SGHVS, CDR2 FQNEAQ. V shed 2 bases and J shed 3 bases, with 7 bases lying between them. CDR3 in DNA: TGTGCCAGCAGCTTACAACTAGACTATGGCTACACCTTC. Translation: CASSLQLDYGYTF. Together with reference TRBV7-8 and TRBJ1-2, the CDR3 gives the full variable domain: GAGVSQSPRYKVAKRGQDVALRCDPISGHVSLFWYQQALGQGPEFLTYFQNEAQLDKSGLPSDRFFAERPEGSVSTLKIQRTQQEDSAVYLCASSLQLDYGYTFGSGTRLTVV.

This clone came up a few times. J is TRBJ1-5 and V is TRBV7-9, with TRBD1 matching 8 bases. V shed 1 base, J shed 2 bases, and the junction held 4 bases outside the gene matches. CDR1 and CDR2 from the germline V gene are SEHNR and FQNEAQ (reference sequence). The CDR3 extends over 16 amino acids. The CDR3 DNA sequence: TGTGCCAGCAGCTTAGACCGGGGACAGGGCAATCAGCCCCAGCATTTT. It is translated as CASSLDRGQGNQPQHF.

The chain uses TRBV6-1 and TRBJ1-5; D remains unclear. V was cut by 2 bases and J by 4 bases, with 3 bases left in between. The germline V gene encodes CDR1 MNHNS and CDR2 SASEGT. The CDR3 length is 12 residues. CDR3 amino acids: CASSEINQPQHF. The CDR3 DNA is TGTGCCAGCAGTGAAATAAATCAGCCCCAGCATTTT.

The gene calls are TRBV7-9 and TRBJ1-1; perhaps TRBD1 as D (6 bases). The germline V gene has CDR1 SEHNR and CDR2 FQNEAQ (reference sequence). V lost 8 bases to trimming and J lost 2 bases, with 24 bases between them. The CDR3 spans 17 residues. DNA for the CDR3: TGTGCCAGCTCAATACAGGGCCCCCTCTTATTAAACACTGAAGCTTTCTTT. Protein product: CASSIQGPLLLNTEAFF. Using reference TRBV7-9 and TRBJ1-1 for the parts outside the CDR3, the full variable domain is DTGVSQNPRHKITKRGQNVTFRCDPISEHNRLYWYRQTLGQGPEFLTYFQNEAQLEKSRLLSDRFSAERPKGSFSTLEIQRTEQGDSAMYLCASSIQGPLLLNTEAFFGQGTRLTVV.

This clone was counted between two and nine times. This chain connects TRBV7-9 to TRBJ1-2, with 10 bases that match TRBD1. The CDR3 is made up of 14 amino acids. J lost 3 bases, V lost 8 bases, and 6 bases had no gene match. Germline CDR1 and CDR2: SEHNR and FQNEAQ (reference sequence). The CDR3 sequence: CASQLGTGDYGYTF. As DNA, the CDR3 is TGTGCCAGCCAACTCGGGACAGGGGACTATGGCTACACCTTC. The full variable domain, in which reference TRBV7-9 and TRBJ1-2 provide the parts outside the CDR3, is DTGVSQNPRHKITKRGQNVTFRCDPISEHNRLYWYRQTLGQGPEFLTYFQNEAQLEKSRLLSDRFSAERPKGSFSTLEIQRTEQGDSAMYLCASQLGTGDYGYTFGSGTRLTVV.

The chain employs TRBV11-3 and TRBJ2-7; 9 positions match TRBD1. V shed 3 bases, J shed 5 bases, and the junction held 2 bases outside the gene matches. Germline CDR1 and CDR2: SGHNT and YENEEA. The CDR3 runs to 13 residues. Here the CDR3 reads CASSFDRGDEQYF. The CDR3 nucleotides read TGTGCCAGCAGCTTTGACAGGGGGGACGAGCAGTACTTC.

V usage is TRBV5-4 and J usage is TRBJ2-5; D might be TRBD1 (6 bases). The V and J ends lost 1 base and 3 bases respectively, with 7 bases between them. This CDR3 contains 13 residues. The V gene's germline CDR1 is SGHNT and CDR2 YYREEE (reference sequence). As DNA, the CDR3 is TGTGCCAGCAGCTTGTCAGGGGAAGAGACCCAGTACTTC. It yields the protein CASSLSGEETQYF.

The V gene is TRBV6-6, the J gene TRBJ2-1; D remains ambiguous. The CDR3 spans 11 residues. Germline V gene lookup returns CDR1 MNHNY and CDR2 SVGAGI (reference sequence). Trimming removed 8 bases at V and 8 bases at J, with 10 bases between. DNA for the CDR3: TGTGCCAGCTTCCTTCGGGATGAGCAGTTCTTC. Amino acids: CASFLRDEQFF.

There are a few counts of this clone. Here the CDR3 reads CASSSEWEVGGYTF. The CDR3 nucleotides are TGTGCCAGCAGCTCTGAATGGGAGGTCGGGGGCTACACCTTC. The chain links TRBV5-6 to TRBJ1-2; D uncertain. This CDR3 comprises 14 residues. The V gene lost 3 bases and the J gene lost 8 bases, with 17 bases spanning the gap. Germline CDR1 is SGHDT and CDR2 is YYEEEE.

The V call is TRBV9, the J call TRBJ2-3; D is perhaps TRBD2 (7 bases). The germline gives CDR1 SGDLS, CDR2 YYNGEE. The CDR3 has 17 amino acids. V dropped 5 bases and J dropped 1 base, with 20 bases sitting between them. The CDR3 nucleotides read TGTGCCAGCAGTAATAGGGGGGGCCAAGGTGGCACAGATACGCAGTATTTT. This translates into CASSNRGGQGGTDTQYF.

J is TRBJ2-7 and V is TRBV5-1, with 10 nucleotides matching TRBD1. Germline V gene sequence: CDR1 SGHRS, CDR2 YFSETQ. V lost 4 bases, J lost 4 bases, and 8 bases stayed unmatched. The CDR3 has 15 residues. As DNA, the CDR3 is TGCGCCAGCAGCCGTGGGACAGGGGATGGTTACGAGCAGTACTTC. Its protein product is CASSRGTGDGYEQYF.

This clone has more than one count but fewer than ten. V is TRBV4-1 and J is TRBJ1-5; maybe TRBD1 (5 bases). V was cut by 2 bases and J by 10 bases, with 9 bases left in between. This CDR3 spans 12 amino acids. Germline CDR1 and CDR2: MGHRA and YSYEKL. The CDR3 loop reads CASSQITGPQHF. For the CDR3, the DNA is TGCGCCAGCAGCCAAATTACAGGACCCCAGCATTTT.

The chain recombines TRBV6-5 with TRBJ2-2; TRBD2 agrees at 8 bases. The V and J ends lost 4 bases and 8 bases, in that order; junction bases with no gene match: 6. Germline V gives CDR1 MNHEY, CDR2 SVGAGI. This CDR3 region has 14 residues. CDR3 residues: CASSLRGGPGELFF. CDR3 DNA: TGTGCCAGCAGTTTACGGGGGGGGCCGGGGGAGCTGTTTTTT.

The V call is TRBV6-1, the J call TRBJ1-1, with no clear D. This CDR3 has 11 amino acids. Germline CDR1 and CDR2: MNHNS and SASEGT. V was trimmed by 10 bases and J by 1 base, leaving 7 bases between them. The CDR3 DNA is TGTGCCACCTTGCGGAACACTGAAGCTTTCTTT. Amino acid sequence: CATLRNTEAFF.

This chain connects TRBV11-2 to TRBJ1-1, with 8 bases aligning to TRBD1. V dropped 5 bases and J dropped 8; count of bases not matched to a gene: 13. CDR3 length equals 15 residues. Germline V gene lookup returns CDR1 SGHAT and CDR2 FQNNGV. CDR3 nucleotides: TGTGCCAGCAGCCCTGGACAGGGTATAGATCAGGAAGCTTTCTTT. Translation: CASSPGQGIDQEAFF. The full variable domain, with the rest looked up from reference TRBV11-2 and TRBJ1-1, is EAGVAQSPRYKIIEKRQSVAFWCNPISGHATLYWYQQILGQGPKLLIQFQNNGVVDDSQLPKDRFSAERLKGVDSTLKIQPAKLEDSAVYLCASSPGQGIDQEAFFGQGTRLTVV.

V usage is TRBV25-1 and J usage is TRBJ2-7, with D perhaps matching TRBD1 (5 bases). This CDR3 comprises 11 residues. Germline loops: CDR1 MGHDK, CDR2 SYGVNS. The V end was cut by 7 bases, the J end by 5 bases, with 9 bases between. CDR3 sequence: CASNRYNEQYF. The CDR3 DNA reads as TGTGCCAGCAACAGGTATAACGAGCAGTACTTC.

This clone was seen once. The chain employs TRBV29-1 and TRBJ2-5; D might be TRBD1 (6 bases). The CDR3 totals 17 residues. V dropped 2 bases and J dropped 0 bases, with 19 bases sitting between them. Germline loops: CDR1 SQVTM, CDR2 ANQGSEA. The CDR3 region is CSVELRRGAWYQETQYF. CDR3 coding DNA: TGCAGCGTTGAACTGCGCAGGGGTGCTTGGTACCAAGAGACCCAGTACTTC.

The chain recombines TRBV4-3 with TRBJ1-6; D is undetermined. This CDR3 region has 17 residues. Trimming stripped 0 bases from V and 9 bases from J, with 18 bases between. Germline CDR1 LGHNA, CDR2 YSLEER. The CDR3 sequence is CASSQDLNRGGSSPLHF. CDR3 coding DNA: TGCGCCAGCAGCCAAGATTTAAATAGAGGAGGGAGTTCACCCCTCCACTTT.

The rearrangement uses TRBV30 and TRBJ1-3; D unresolved. Germline CDR1 is GTSNPN and CDR2 is SVGIG (reference sequence). This CDR3 comprises 15 residues. V was cut by 3 bases and J by 0 bases, with 12 bases left in between. The CDR3 DNA reads as TGTGCCTGGAGCAGAACGGGAAACTCTGGAAACACCATATATTTT. This gives the protein CAWSRTGNSGNTIYF.

The genes are TRBV6-5 and TRBJ1-2, with no clear D. V lost 0 bases, J lost 2 bases, and 7 bases lay in between. CDR1 and CDR2 (germline): MNHEY, SVGAGI. The CDR3 is 14 amino acids. As DNA, the CDR3 is TGTGCCAGCAGTTACTCGGCGGGGAACTATGGCTACACCTTC. As protein: CASSYSAGNYGYTF.

Here the CDR3 DNA reads TGCGCCAGCAGCCAAGAGGGACAGGCAAATCAGCCCCAGCATTTT. It yields the protein CASSQEGQANQPQHF. The chain recombines TRBV4-1 with TRBJ1-5; the match to TRBD1 covers 8 bases. V lost 0 bases to trimming and J lost 4 bases; unmatched junction nucleotides: 2. Germline lookup yields CDR1 MGHRA and CDR2 YSYEKL. CDR3 length: 15 amino acids.

In its sample, this clone was seen once. The CDR3 nucleotides are TGTGCCAACCAGGGGCAGGGGGTCTCCTACAATGAGCAGTTCTTC. It encodes CANQGQGVSYNEQFF. The rearrangement uses TRBV6-5 and TRBJ2-1, with 7 bases aligning to TRBD1. The ends lost 10 bases at V and 0 bases at J; junction bases unmatched: 9. Germline CDR1 MNHEY, CDR2 SVGAGI. The CDR3 extends over 15 amino acids.

The CDR3 coding sequence is TGTGCCAGTAGTATAGGTAGCGGAGCCAAAAACATTCAGTACTTC. Protein: CASSIGSGAKNIQYF. The chain couples TRBV19 to TRBJ2-4; possibly TRBD2 for D (6 bases). Germline V gene data show CDR1 as LNHDA and CDR2 as SQIVND (reference sequence). This CDR3 contains 15 residues. V was clipped by 1 base and J by 0 bases, with 7 bases between them. The full variable domain, its missing parts supplied by reference TRBV19 and TRBJ2-4, is DGGITQSPKYLFRKEGQNVTLSCEQNLNHDAMYWYRQDPGQGLRLIYYSQIVNDFQKGDIAEGYSVSREKKESFPLTVTSAQKNPTAFYLCASSIGSGAKNIQYFGAGTRLSVL.

The chain joins TRBV27 to TRBJ1-1; D remains unclear. The CDR3 length is 14 residues. V dropped 8 bases and J dropped 0 bases, with 13 bases sitting between them. CDR1 and CDR2 (germline): MNHEY, SMNVEV (reference sequence). The CDR3 coding sequence is TGTGCCAGCGGGAGACCCCCTTTGAACACTGAAGCTTTCTTT. This codes for CASGRPPLNTEAFF.

The genes are TRBV5-1 and TRBJ1-4; 7 bases are a match to TRBD1. V dropped 6 bases and J dropped 5; count of bases not matched to a gene: 4. This CDR3 has 13 amino acids. The V gene's germline CDR1 is SGHRS and CDR2 YFSETQ. The CDR3 protein is CASTGQPNEKLFF. Here the CDR3 DNA reads TGCGCCAGCACGGGACAGCCAAATGAAAAACTGTTTTTT.